The sequence of this TCR beta chain was determined in a study of vaccination and CD4 T cells after COVID-19. Described treatment: roughly ten-day PBMC culture with coronavirus spike peptide pools or control peptides (ViraFEST assay). Trimming stripped 2 bases from V and 4 bases from J, with 14 bases between. CDR1 and CDR2 from the germline V gene are SGHTA and FQGNSA. The CDR3 has 15 residues. Sequenced with the Oncomine TCR Beta short-read assay was DNA taken from cultured CD4+ T cells. TCRdb itself ran the PCR reads through MiXCR, one entry per CDR3 protein. The sample shows around 19,000 distinct CDR3 sequences, about two fifths of them seen only once. In regard to this clonotype: Antigen: not known.

The sequencing used CD4+ T cells from blood, cultured in vitro, collected after SARS-CoV-2 vaccination. This chain links TRBV7-2 with TRBJ1-2; D is possibly TRBD1 (6 bases). This TCR came from a human donor who had recovered from COVID-19. The DNA for the CDR3 is TGTGCCAGCAGCTTATCTGGGGGGCGGCCCTATGGCTACACCTTC. As protein: CASSLSGGRPYGYTF.